Following are 2 T cell receptor beta chains from one sample sequenced in a study of chemoradiotherapy in HPV16-positive cancers. Some clones are missing from TCRdb's copy, which holds only in-frame ones; the method was immunoSEQ multiplex PCR. The sample shows about 10,000 clones, around 66% of them seen only once. Sampling was conducted from a patient who underwent chemoradiotherapy. These receptors came from a human donor with HPV-associated anogenital cancer.

V and J are TRBV5-1 and TRBJ1-4; D ambiguous. Germline loops: CDR1 SGHRS, CDR2 YFSETQ. CDR3 size: 15 residues. Trimming took off 4 bases at V and 6 bases at J, with 16 bases between the two ends. The CDR3 reads CASSPQAGGDEKLFF. CDR3 sequence (DNA): TGCGCCAGCAGCCCCCAGGCAGGAGGAGATGAAAAACTGTTTTTT.

CDR3 loop: CASSYDYEQYF. The DNA for the CDR3 is TGTGCCAGCAGTTATGACTACGAGCAGTACTTC. The gene calls are TRBV28 and TRBJ2-7; D is unclear. CDR1 is MDHEN, CDR2 SYDVKM, per germline. V lost 4 bases, J lost 3 bases, and 4 bases lay in between. This CDR3 region has 11 residues.